This TCR beta chain was retrieved from a study of Graves' ophthalmopathy and Graves' hyperthyroidism. Findings and caveats of the study: The blood repertoire also included most expanded thyroid clonotypes above 0.001 frequency.

The V gene's germline CDR1 is MNHEY and CDR2 SVGEGT. Trimming left V 2 bases short and J 5 bases short, with 4 bases between. CDR3 size: 11 residues. Beta-chain TCR CDR3 regions were amplified from RNA transcripts. HTBI primers were employed in first-round RT-PCR, then a second-round multiplex PCR followed. TCRdb re-analysed the multiplex PCR reads in MiXCR, keeping a single row per CDR3 protein. This table has around 170,000 distinct CDR3 sequences, over 35% appearing once. On this clonotype itself: Its antigen remains unknown.

The V call is TRBV6-2 or TRBV6-3, the J call TRBJ2-7; D gene ambiguous. The sequence was obtained from a middle-aged woman with Graves' ophthalmopathy. Sequenced input: peripheral blood. DNA of the CDR3: TGTGCCAGCAGTTACGCAAACGAGCAGTACTTC. Translation gives CASSYANEQYF.